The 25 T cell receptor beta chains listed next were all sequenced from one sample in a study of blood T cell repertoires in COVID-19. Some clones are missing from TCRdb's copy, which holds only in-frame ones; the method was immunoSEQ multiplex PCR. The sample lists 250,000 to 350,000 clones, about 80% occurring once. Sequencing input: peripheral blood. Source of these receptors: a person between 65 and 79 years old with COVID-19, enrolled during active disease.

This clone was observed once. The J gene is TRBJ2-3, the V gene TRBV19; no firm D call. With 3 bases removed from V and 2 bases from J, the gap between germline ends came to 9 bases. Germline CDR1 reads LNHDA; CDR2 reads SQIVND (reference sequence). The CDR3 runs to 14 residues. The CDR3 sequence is CASSMQAYTDTQYF. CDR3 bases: TGTGCCAGTAGTATGCAGGCATACACAGATACGCAGTATTTT.

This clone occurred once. The CDR3 coding sequence is TGTGCCAGCAGCGACCGGACAGGGGGCGTTGAGACCCAGTACTTC. Its protein is CASSDRTGGVETQYF. The chain combines TRBV7-2 with TRBJ2-5; 11 nucleotides agree with TRBD1. Per germline, CDR1 SGHTA and CDR2 FQGNSA. The CDR3 length is 15 residues. Trimming at V came to 5 bases and at J to 5 bases, leaving 7 bases not matched to a gene.

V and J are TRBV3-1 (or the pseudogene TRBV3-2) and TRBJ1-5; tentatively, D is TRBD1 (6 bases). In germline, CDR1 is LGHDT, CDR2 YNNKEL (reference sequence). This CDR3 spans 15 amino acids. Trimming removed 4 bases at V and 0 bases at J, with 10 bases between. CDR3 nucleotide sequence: TGTGCCAGCAGCCCTCAGGGGAATAGCAATCAGCCCCAGCATTTT. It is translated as CASSPQGNSNQPQHF.

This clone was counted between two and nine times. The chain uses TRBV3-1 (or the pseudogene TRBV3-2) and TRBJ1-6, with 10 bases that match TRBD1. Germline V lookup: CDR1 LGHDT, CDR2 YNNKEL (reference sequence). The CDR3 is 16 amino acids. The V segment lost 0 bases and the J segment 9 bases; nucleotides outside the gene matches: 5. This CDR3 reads CASSQDLGTGVSPLHF. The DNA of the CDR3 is TGTGCCAGCAGCCAAGATCTCGGGACAGGGGTTTCACCCCTCCACTTT.

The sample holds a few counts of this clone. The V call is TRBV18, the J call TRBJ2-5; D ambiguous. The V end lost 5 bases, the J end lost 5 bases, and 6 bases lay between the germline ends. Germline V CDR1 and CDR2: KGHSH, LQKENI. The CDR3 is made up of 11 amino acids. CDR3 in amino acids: CASSSRETQYF. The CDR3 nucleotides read TGTGCCAGCTCATCTCGGGAGACCCAGTACTTC.

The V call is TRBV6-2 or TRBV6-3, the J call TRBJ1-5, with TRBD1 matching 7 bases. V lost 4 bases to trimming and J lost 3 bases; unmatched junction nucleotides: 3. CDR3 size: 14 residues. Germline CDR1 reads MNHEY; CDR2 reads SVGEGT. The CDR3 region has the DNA TGTGCCAGCAGTTGGACAGGCCTCAATCAGCCCCAGCATTTT. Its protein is CASSWTGLNQPQHF.

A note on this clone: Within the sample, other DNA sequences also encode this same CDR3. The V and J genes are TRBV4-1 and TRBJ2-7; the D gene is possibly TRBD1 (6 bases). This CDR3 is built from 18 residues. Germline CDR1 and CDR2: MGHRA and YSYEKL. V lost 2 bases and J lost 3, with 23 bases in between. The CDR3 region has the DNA TGCGCCAGCAGCCAAACAGGGTCCCCTCCCCCACCATTCTACGAGCAGTACTTC. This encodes CASSQTGSPPPPFYEQYF.

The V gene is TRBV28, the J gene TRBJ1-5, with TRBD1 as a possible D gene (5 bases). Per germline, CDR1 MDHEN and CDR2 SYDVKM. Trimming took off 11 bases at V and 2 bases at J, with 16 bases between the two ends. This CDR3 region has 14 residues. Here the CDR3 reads CAGGDGVGNQPQHF. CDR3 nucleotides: TGTGCCGGGGGGGATGGGGTAGGCAATCAGCCCCAGCATTTT.

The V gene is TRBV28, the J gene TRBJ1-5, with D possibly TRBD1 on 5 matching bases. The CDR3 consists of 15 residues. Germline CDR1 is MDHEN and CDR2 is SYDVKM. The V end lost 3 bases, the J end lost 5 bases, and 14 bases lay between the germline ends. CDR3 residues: CASSFPRTTYQPQHF. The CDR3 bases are TGTGCCAGCAGTTTCCCCAGGACAACCTATCAGCCCCAGCATTTT. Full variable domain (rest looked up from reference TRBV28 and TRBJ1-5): DVKVTQSSRYLVKRTGEKVFLECVQDMDHENMFWYRQDPGLGLRLIYFSYDVKMKEKGDIPEGYSVSREKKERFSLILESASTNQTSMYLCASSFPRTTYQPQHFGDGTRLSIL.

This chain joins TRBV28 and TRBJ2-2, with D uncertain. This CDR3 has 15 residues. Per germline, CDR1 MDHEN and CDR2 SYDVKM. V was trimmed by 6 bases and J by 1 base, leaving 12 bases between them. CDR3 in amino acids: CASRKMTGNTGELFF. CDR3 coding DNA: TGTGCCAGCAGAAAAATGACGGGGAACACCGGGGAGCTGTTTTTT.

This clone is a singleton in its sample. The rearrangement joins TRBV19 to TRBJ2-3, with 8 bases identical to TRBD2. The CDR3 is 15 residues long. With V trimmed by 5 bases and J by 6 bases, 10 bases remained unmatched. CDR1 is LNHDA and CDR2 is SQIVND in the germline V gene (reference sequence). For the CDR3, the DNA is TGTGCCAGTAGTGCCGGGAGGGTCTACGAGGATACGCAGTATTTT. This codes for CASSAGRVYEDTQYF.

CDR3 DNA: TGTGCCAGCTCACCACCCGGCGGAACGATAGCCAAAAACATTCAGTACTTC. Amino acids: CASSPPGGTIAKNIQYF. The chain couples TRBV18 to TRBJ2-4; D gene ambiguous. Germline V gene lookup returns CDR1 KGHSH and CDR2 LQKENI. V dropped 0 bases and J dropped 0 bases, with 12 bases sitting between them. There are 17 residues in the CDR3.

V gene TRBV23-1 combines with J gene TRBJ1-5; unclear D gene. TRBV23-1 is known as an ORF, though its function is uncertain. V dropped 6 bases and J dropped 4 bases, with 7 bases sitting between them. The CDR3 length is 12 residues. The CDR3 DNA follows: TGCGCCAGCAGCCCTAAAAATCAGCCCCAGCATTTT. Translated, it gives CASSPKNQPQHF.

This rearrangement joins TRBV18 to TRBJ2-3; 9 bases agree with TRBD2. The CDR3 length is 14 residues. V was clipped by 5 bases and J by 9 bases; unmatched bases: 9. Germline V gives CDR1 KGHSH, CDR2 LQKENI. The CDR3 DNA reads TGTGCCAGCTCATCGGGACCGAGCGGGGGGACGCAGTATTTT. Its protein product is CASSSGPSGGTQYF.

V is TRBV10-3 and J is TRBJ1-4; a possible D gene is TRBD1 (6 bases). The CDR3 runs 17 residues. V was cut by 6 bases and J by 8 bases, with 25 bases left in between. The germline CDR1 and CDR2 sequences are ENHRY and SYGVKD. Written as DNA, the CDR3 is TGTGCCATCAGCCCCCCACTCCGGGGGGCCAGAAGGGAAAAACTGTTTTTT. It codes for CAISPPLRGARREKLFF.

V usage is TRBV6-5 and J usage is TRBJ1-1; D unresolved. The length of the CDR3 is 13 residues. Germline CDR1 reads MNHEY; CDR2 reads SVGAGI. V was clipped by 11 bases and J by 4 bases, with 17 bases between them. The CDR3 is CAAGRAKGTEAFF. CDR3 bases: TGTGCCGCGGGGAGGGCTAAGGGCACTGAAGCTTTCTTT.

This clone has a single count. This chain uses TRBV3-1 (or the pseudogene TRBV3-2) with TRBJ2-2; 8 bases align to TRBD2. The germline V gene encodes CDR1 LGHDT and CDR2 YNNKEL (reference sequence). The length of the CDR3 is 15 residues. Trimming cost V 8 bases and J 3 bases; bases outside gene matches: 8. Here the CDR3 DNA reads TGTGCCAGCGCAGCGGGAGTCGTGGACACCGGGGAGCTGTTTTTT. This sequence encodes CASAAGVVDTGELFF.

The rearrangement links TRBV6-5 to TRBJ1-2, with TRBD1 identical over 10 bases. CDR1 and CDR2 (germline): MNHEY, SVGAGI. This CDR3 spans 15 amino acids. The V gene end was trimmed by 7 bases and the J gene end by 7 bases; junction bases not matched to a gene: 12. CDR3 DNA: TGTGCCAGCACCGGAACCGGGACAGGGGTCTCTGGCTACACCTTC. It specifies CASTGTGTGVSGYTF.

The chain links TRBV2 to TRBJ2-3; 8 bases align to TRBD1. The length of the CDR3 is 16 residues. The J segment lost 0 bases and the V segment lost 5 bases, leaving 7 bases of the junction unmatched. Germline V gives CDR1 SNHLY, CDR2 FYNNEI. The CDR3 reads CASSWVTGGSTDTQYF. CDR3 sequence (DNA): TGTGCCAGCAGTTGGGTAACAGGGGGAAGCACAGATACGCAGTATTTT.

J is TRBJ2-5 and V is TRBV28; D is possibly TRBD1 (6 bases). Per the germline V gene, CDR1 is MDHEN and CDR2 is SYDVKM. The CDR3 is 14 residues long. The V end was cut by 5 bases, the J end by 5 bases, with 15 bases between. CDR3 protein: CASSRPGERETQYF. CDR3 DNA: TGTGCCAGCAGTAGACCAGGGGAGCGGGAGACCCAGTACTTC.

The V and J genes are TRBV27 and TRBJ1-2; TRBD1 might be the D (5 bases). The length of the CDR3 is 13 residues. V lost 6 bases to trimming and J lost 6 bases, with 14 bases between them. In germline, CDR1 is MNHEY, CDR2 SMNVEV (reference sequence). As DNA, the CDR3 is TGTGCCAGCAGCTTCAGGGAACGGGATGGCTACACCTTC. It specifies CASSFRERDGYTF.

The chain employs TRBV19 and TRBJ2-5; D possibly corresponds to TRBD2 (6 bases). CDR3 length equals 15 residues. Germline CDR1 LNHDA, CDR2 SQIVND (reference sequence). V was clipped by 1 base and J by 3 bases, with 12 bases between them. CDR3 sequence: CASSIGGSGEETQYF. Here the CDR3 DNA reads TGTGCCAGTAGTATAGGAGGTTCGGGGGAAGAGACCCAGTACTTC.

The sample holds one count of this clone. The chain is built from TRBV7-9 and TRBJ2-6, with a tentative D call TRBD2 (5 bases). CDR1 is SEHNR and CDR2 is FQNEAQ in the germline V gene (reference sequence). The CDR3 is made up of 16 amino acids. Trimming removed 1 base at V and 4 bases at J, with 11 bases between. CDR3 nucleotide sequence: TGTGCCAGCAGCTTAGAAGGAGGTCCCGGGGCCAACGTCCTGACTTTC. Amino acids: CASSLEGGPGANVLTF.

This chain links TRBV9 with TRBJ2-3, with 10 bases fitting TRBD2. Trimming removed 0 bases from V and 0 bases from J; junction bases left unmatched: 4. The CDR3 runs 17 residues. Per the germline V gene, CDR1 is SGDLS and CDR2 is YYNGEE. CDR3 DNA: TGTGCCAGCAGCGTAGTAGCGGGGGGTACTAGCACAGATACGCAGTATTTT. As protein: CASSVVAGGTSTDTQYF.

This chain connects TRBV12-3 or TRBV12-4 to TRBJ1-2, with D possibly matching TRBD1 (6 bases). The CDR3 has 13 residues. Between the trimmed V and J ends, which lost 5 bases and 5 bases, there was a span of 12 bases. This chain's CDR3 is CASSIQGDYGYTF. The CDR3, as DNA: TGTGCCAGCAGTATACAGGGAGATTATGGCTACACCTTC.